This T cell receptor (beta chain) derives from a study of T cells expressing NK-cell markers. Study-wide context: The TCR beta repertoires originated in sorted CD3+CD56+NKG2C+, CD3+CD56+NKG2C- and CD3+CD56-NKG2C+ T cells. Seropositivity for HCMV was found in most of the eight sequenced donors, with one seronegative.

This CDR3 contains 15 residues. In germline, CDR1 is LGHDT, CDR2 YNNKEL (reference sequence). On this clonotype itself: The antigen is not known.

TCRdb reprocessed the 5' RACE reads and stores each CDR3 protein as one record, lacking DNA. Its table lists some 440,000 distinct CDR3 sequences. Study outcomes and limitations: Dominant NKG2C+ clonotypes accounted for 1.0-7.0% of CD8+ T cells in a handful of donors. A handful of donors showed these clonotypes also leading the CD3+CD56-NKG2C+ fraction.

The source of this sequence is a woman aged 45-65 years in good health. The rearrangement links TRBV3-1 to TRBJ1-1; checking the TCRdb D call of TRBD1 is not possible without DNA. Material: blood T cells: a sorted CD56 or NKG2C T cell subset, CD4+ or CD8+ T cells, or bulk PBMC T cells (not recorded which). The CDR3 sequence: CASSGRPGMNTEAFF.